The 27 T cell receptor beta chains in this list originate from one sample, sequenced in a study of blood T cell repertoires in COVID-19. Using immunoSEQ multiplex PCR, the repertoire was profiled, and TCRdb retains in-frame clones only, with some absent. The repertoire has nearly 95,000 clones, less than 85% of them found once; the top ten carry roughly 3.9%. Sample: peripheral blood. The source is a man aged 65 to 79 with COVID-19, enrolled during active disease.

The table lists this clone with a few counts. The V gene is TRBV3-1 (or the pseudogene TRBV3-2), the J gene TRBJ1-4; the D is unclear. CDR1 is LGHDT and CDR2 is YNNKEL in the germline V gene (reference sequence). The ends were cut back, 3 bases at V and 0 bases at J, with 11 bases in the middle. This CDR3 region has 16 residues. CDR3: CASSHTVKATNEKLFF. The CDR3 nucleotides read TGTGCCAGCAGCCACACTGTGAAAGCAACTAATGAAAAACTGTTTTTT.

The chain couples TRBV6-1 to TRBJ2-7, with D possibly matching TRBD2 (6 bases). This CDR3 comprises 15 residues. V lost 2 bases and J 6 bases, leaving 17 bases between the germline ends. Germline V gene data show CDR1 as MNHNS and CDR2 as SASEGT. In DNA form, the CDR3 reads TGTGCCAGCAGTGAACCTCAGGACTACTCGTTCGAGCAGTACTTC. As protein: CASSEPQDYSFEQYF.

The chain joins TRBV18 to TRBJ2-3, with TRBD2 matching 12 bases. CDR3 length: 16 amino acids. Germline trimming cut 3 bases from V and 0 bases from J; bases unmatched to any gene: 1. The germline V gene encodes CDR1 KGHSH and CDR2 LQKENI. The CDR3 DNA follows: TGTGCCAGCTCACCCGGGACTAGCGGGAGCACAGATACGCAGTATTTT. Protein product: CASSPGTSGSTDTQYF.

There are a few counts of this clone. CDR3 nucleotide sequence: TGTGCCAGCAGTGACGGAGCGGGAGTACGGTCAGATACGCAGTATTTT. Encoded protein: CASSDGAGVRSDTQYF. The chain links TRBV6-1 to TRBJ2-3; the match to TRBD2 covers 8 bases. Germline V lookup: CDR1 MNHNS, CDR2 SASEGT. This CDR3 spans 16 amino acids. Trimming took 3 bases from V and 4 from J; bases not matched to a gene: 9.

The chain couples TRBV2 to TRBJ1-2; 10 bases are a match to TRBD1. CDR1 SNHLY and CDR2 FYNNEI come from the germline V gene. V gave up 7 bases and J gave up 8 bases; unmatched junction bases: 10. The CDR3 covers 14 residues. The DNA for the CDR3 is TGTGCCAGCAAGAGACAGGGGGCGGTTTACGGCTACACCTTC. Its protein is CASKRQGAVYGYTF.

The chain links TRBV11-2 to TRBJ1-1; 9 bases are shared with TRBD1. This CDR3 contains 15 residues. V lost 0 bases, J lost 5 bases, and 4 bases stayed unmatched. The V gene's germline CDR1 is SGHAT and CDR2 FQNNGV. The CDR3 DNA reads as TGTGCCAGCAGCTTAGATGGGACAGGGCGGACTGAAGCTTTCTTT. Protein sequence: CASSLDGTGRTEAFF.

This chain links TRBV28 with TRBJ2-3; D possibly corresponds to TRBD2 (5 bases). CDR1 is MDHEN, CDR2 SYDVKM, per germline. This CDR3 contains 14 residues. V was pared by 6 bases and J by 2 bases, with 12 bases between. CDR3: CASRRTGHTDTQYF. The CDR3 region has the DNA TGTGCCAGCAGGCGGACTGGGCACACAGATACGCAGTATTTT.

The chain couples TRBV5-5 to TRBJ2-5; 8 bases agree with TRBD1. The CDR3 loop spans 14 amino acids. Trimming cost V 6 bases and J 5 bases; bases outside gene matches: 9. Germline CDR1 and CDR2: SGHKS and YYEKEE (reference sequence). The CDR3 loop reads CASTMPGGLETQYF. In DNA, the CDR3 is TGTGCCAGCACAATGCCAGGGGGCCTCGAGACCCAGTACTTC. Together with reference TRBV5-5 and TRBJ2-5, the CDR3 gives the full variable domain: DAGVTQSPTHLIKTRGQQVTLRCSPISGHKSVSWYQQVLGQGPQFIFQYYEKEERGRGNFPDRFSARQFPNYSSELNVNALLLGDSALYLCASTMPGGLETQYFGPGTRLLVL.

The gene calls are TRBV6-5 and TRBJ1-2; D unresolved. The CDR3 spans 13 residues. V gave up 10 bases and J gave up 8 bases, with 20 bases separating them. The germline gives CDR1 MNHEY, CDR2 SVGAGI. Here the CDR3 DNA reads TGTGCCACCACGACGATCCCGAGGTCCGGCTACACCTTC. The encoded protein is CATTTIPRSGYTF.

This chain joins TRBV7-6 and TRBJ1-5, with D maybe TRBD1 (6 bases). The CDR3 extends over 15 amino acids. The V end lost 1 base, the J end lost 4 bases, and 11 bases lay between the germline ends. Germline CDR1 SGHVS, CDR2 FNYEAQ. CDR3 in DNA: TGTGCCAGCAGCTTAGATCAGGGGTTGAATCAGCCCCAGCATTTT. Residues: CASSLDQGLNQPQHF. The full variable domain, completed using reference TRBV7-6 and TRBJ1-5, is GAGVSQSPRYKVTKRGQDVALRCDPISGHVSLYWYRQALGQGPEFLTYFNYEAQQDKSGLPNDRFSAERPEGSISTLTIQRTEQRDSAMYRCASSLDQGLNQPQHFGDGTRLSIL.

The V call is TRBV19, the J call TRBJ1-6; D not certain. Between the trimmed V and J ends, which lost 5 bases and 0 bases, there was a span of 14 bases. This CDR3 spans 17 amino acids. Looked up from germline, CDR1 is LNHDA and CDR2 is SQIVND (reference sequence). The CDR3 sequence: CASSPITESSYNSPLHF. The CDR3 region has the DNA TGTGCCAGTAGTCCAATCACCGAGAGCTCCTATAATTCACCCCTCCACTTT. The full variable domain, rest sourced from reference TRBV19 and TRBJ1-6, is DGGITQSPKYLFRKEGQNVTLSCEQNLNHDAMYWYRQDPGQGLRLIYYSQIVNDFQKGDIAEGYSVSREKKESFPLTVTSAQKNPTAFYLCASSPITESSYNSPLHFGNGTRLTVT.

The V gene is TRBV28, the J gene TRBJ1-1; no clear D gene. The V gene lost 5 bases and the J gene lost 6 bases, with 7 bases spanning the gap. The germline gives CDR1 MDHEN, CDR2 SYDVKM. This CDR3 is 11 amino acids long. As DNA, the CDR3 is TGTGCCAGCAGTGATACGGCTGAAGCTTTCTTT. Translation: CASSDTAEAFF.

The chain recombines TRBV6-4 with TRBJ2-3, with a possible D match to TRBD2 (5 bases). Trimming cost V 6 bases and J 4 bases, with 17 bases left between them. Germline V lookup: CDR1 MRHNA, CDR2 SNTAGT. The CDR3 runs to 15 residues. The CDR3 protein is CASRSDYVAADTQYF. Written as DNA, the CDR3 is TGTGCCAGCAGATCCGACTACGTCGCTGCAGATACGCAGTATTTT.

This clone came up many times. The chain carries TRBV19 and TRBJ2-2; 11 bases match TRBD2. Germline V gene sequence: CDR1 LNHDA, CDR2 SQIVND (reference sequence). The CDR3 contains 15 residues. After removal of 2 bases from V and 6 bases from J, the junction contained 2 bases not matched to a gene. CDR3 amino acids: CASSIPLAGAGELFF. The CDR3 bases are TGTGCCAGTAGTATACCACTAGCGGGAGCCGGGGAGCTGTTTTTT.

This clone showed up just a few times. This CDR3 is CASSTGNSYEQYF. DNA for the CDR3: TGTGCCAGCAGTACGGGGAACAGTTACGAGCAGTACTTC. V and J are TRBV28 and TRBJ2-7; maybe TRBD2 (5 bases). The CDR3 has 13 residues. Trimming pared 5 bases from V and 4 bases from J, leaving 12 bases between. Per germline, CDR1 MDHEN and CDR2 SYDVKM. Variable domain in full (rest from reference TRBV28 and TRBJ2-7): DVKVTQSSRYLVKRTGEKVFLECVQDMDHENMFWYRQDPGLGLRLIYFSYDVKMKEKGDIPEGYSVSREKKERFSLILESASTNQTSMYLCASSTGNSYEQYFGPGTRLTVT.

J is TRBJ2-2 and V is TRBV7-3; 7 bases map to TRBD1. This CDR3 is built from 17 residues. Germline loops: CDR1 SGHTA, CDR2 FQGTGA. Germline trimming cut 4 bases from V and 0 bases from J; bases unmatched to any gene: 8. The DNA for the CDR3 is TGTGCCAGCAGCTCCAGCCGGGACAGTGCGAACACCGGGGAGCTGTTTTTT. Translating gives CASSSSRDSANTGELFF.

The chain uses TRBV9 and TRBJ2-1; D not resolved. The CDR3 runs 16 residues. V was trimmed by 0 bases and J by 0 bases, leaving 10 bases between them. Germline V gene sequence: CDR1 SGDLS, CDR2 YYNGEE. CDR3 residues: CASSVVGFPSYNEQFF. The CDR3 DNA is TGTGCCAGCAGCGTAGTTGGCTTCCCCTCCTACAATGAGCAGTTCTTC.

The V and J genes are TRBV18 and TRBJ1-5; the D is unclear. Germline loops: CDR1 KGHSH, CDR2 LQKENI. The CDR3 runs 16 residues. Trimming took off 1 base at V and 0 bases at J, with 10 bases between the two ends. The CDR3 DNA reads TGTGCCAGCTCACCACGAGGAGATTATAGCAATCAGCCCCAGCATTTT. This translates into CASSPRGDYSNQPQHF.

The chain has TRBV27 and TRBJ2-1; 7 nucleotides align to TRBD2. Trimming cost V 5 bases and J 4 bases; bases outside gene matches: 11. This CDR3 comprises 16 residues. Germline V gene data show CDR1 as MNHEY and CDR2 as SMNVEV (reference sequence). The CDR3 region is CASSNPSSGIYNEQFF. CDR3 bases: TGTGCCAGCAGTAACCCTTCAAGCGGGATATACAATGAGCAGTTCTTC.

The V gene is TRBV6-2 or TRBV6-3, the J gene TRBJ2-7, with 8 bases matching TRBD1. With 6 bases clipped from V and 4 bases from J, the junction kept 8 bases outside the gene matches. This CDR3 comprises 14 residues. Germline CDR1 is MNHEY and CDR2 is SVGEGT. The CDR3 DNA sequence: TGTGCCAGCAGCCTACGGACAGGGCCATACGAGCAGTACTTC. Translation: CASSLRTGPYEQYF.

The chain combines TRBV5-8 with TRBJ2-7; possible D gene TRBD1, 5 bases. Between the trimmed V and J ends, which lost 5 bases and 1 base, there was a span of 10 bases. Germline V lookup: CDR1 SGHTS, CDR2 YDEGEE. The CDR3 covers 13 residues. The CDR3 nucleotides read TGTGCCAGCAGTTGGGGCGGTTCCTACGAGCAGTACTTC. Translation: CASSWGGSYEQYF.

With regard to this clone: Other nucleotide sequences in the sample specify the same CDR3. The rearrangement joins TRBV18 to TRBJ1-5; a weak D match, TRBD1 (5 bases). The CDR3 totals 14 residues. V lost 3 bases to trimming and J lost 7 bases, with 13 bases between them. Germline CDR1 KGHSH, CDR2 LQKENI. The CDR3 loop is CASSPGQGNQPQHF. DNA for the CDR3: TGTGCCAGCTCACCGGGCCAGGGTAACCAGCCCCAGCATTTT.

The J gene is TRBJ2-1, the V gene TRBV9; D remains ambiguous. The V end lost 0 bases, the J end lost 5 bases, and 3 bases lay between the germline ends. This CDR3 has 12 amino acids. Germline loops: CDR1 SGDLS, CDR2 YYNGEE. The CDR3 nucleotides read TGTGCCAGCAGCGTAGATAACAATGAGCAGTTCTTC. As protein: CASSVDNNEQFF.

The V and J genes are TRBV9 and TRBJ1-6; TRBD1 might be the D (5 bases). Germline V gene data show CDR1 as SGDLS and CDR2 as YYNGEE. V was clipped by 0 bases and J by 8 bases, with 9 bases between them. The CDR3 covers 14 residues. CDR3 nucleotide sequence: TGTGCCAGCAGCGTAGGGGGCAATGATTCACCCCTCCACTTT. This translates into CASSVGGNDSPLHF.

The chain is built from TRBV7-9 and TRBJ2-7, with D possibly being TRBD1 (7 bases). V lost 1 base to trimming and J lost 3 bases, with 13 bases between them. This CDR3 has 15 amino acids. Germline CDR1 SEHNR, CDR2 FQNEAQ (reference sequence). Written as DNA, the CDR3 is TGTGCCAGCAGCTTAGGGGGGGACAGCGGCTACGAGCAGTACTTC. Translated: CASSLGGDSGYEQYF.

CDR3 sequence: CASSPARETDTQYF. DNA of the CDR3: TGTGCCAGCAGCCCCGCCCGGGAGACAGATACGCAGTATTTT. The chain joins TRBV9 to TRBJ2-3; D might be TRBD2 (6 bases). Per the germline V gene, CDR1 is SGDLS and CDR2 is YYNGEE. This CDR3 comprises 14 residues. With 4 bases removed from V and 3 bases from J, the gap between germline ends came to 12 bases. Looking up the rest from reference TRBV9 and TRBJ2-3 gives the full variable domain: DSGVTQTPKHLITATGQRVTLRCSPRSGDLSVYWYQQSLDQGLQFLIQYYNGEERAKGNILERFSAQQFPDLHSELNLSSLELGDSALYFCASSPARETDTQYFGPGTRLTVL.

The chain is built from TRBV9 and TRBJ2-1, with 15 nucleotides matching TRBD2. V shed 1 base, J shed 9 bases, and the junction held 2 bases outside the gene matches. Germline V lookup: CDR1 SGDLS, CDR2 YYNGEE. This CDR3 is built from 15 residues. This CDR3 reads CASSVLGLAGGEQFF. As DNA, the CDR3 is TGTGCCAGCAGCGTATTGGGACTAGCGGGAGGTGAGCAGTTCTTC.